A single sample gave rise to the 7 T cell receptor beta chains below, sequenced in a study of T cells in women clearing cervical HPV infection. Sequencing used immunoSEQ multiplex PCR; TCRdb keeps in-frame clones, though not all of them. This sample contains more than 15,000 clones. The source material was blood buffy coat. These receptors were collected from a woman aged 18 to 75 with a cervical HPV16 infection that either progressed to CIN3+ or cleared (not recorded which).

As regards this clone: The read comes to an end 3 residues before the CDR3 does, leaving the germline J gene to fill in the end. The chain recombines TRBV29-1 with TRBJ1-2, with D perhaps TRBD1 (5 bases). Deletions cut 4 bases from V and 4 bases from J, with 13 bases between. The CDR3 loop spans 13 amino acids. CDR1 SQVTM and CDR2 ANQGSEA come from the germline V gene. The CDR3 sequence is CSVGGSTIYGYTF. CDR3 DNA, as far as it was read: TGCAGCGTTGGGGGCTCCACAATCTATGGC.

A remark on this clone: The read ends 3 residues early relative to the CDR3; the germline J gene fills the gap. V gene TRBV18 combines with J gene TRBJ1-2; TRBD1 matches at 9 bases. Germline assignment: CDR1 KGHSH and CDR2 LQKENI. The CDR3 covers 15 residues. The CDR3 protein is CASSPGTGSTYDYTF. CDR3 DNA (partial): TGTGCCAGCTCACCAGGGACAGGGTCTACCTACGAC.

Concerning this clone: The sequence runs out 3 residues before the end of the CDR3; the remainder is reconstructed from the germline J gene. V is TRBV6-1 and J is TRBJ2-2; D uncertain. Looked up from germline, CDR1 is MNHNS and CDR2 is SASEGT. The CDR3 is 11 residues long. The sequenced part of the CDR3 DNA is TGTGCCAGCAGTGAACAGATCGCG. This translates into CASSEQIA. The CDR3 reads in full as CASSEQIALFF.

To note about this clone: The read falls 3 residues short of the CDR3 end, and the missing part is taken from the germline J gene. This chain uses TRBV2 with TRBJ2-7, with 8 nucleotides matching TRBD2. This CDR3 has 14 amino acids. The V gene's germline CDR1 is SNHLY and CDR2 FYNNEI. Trimming cost V 10 bases and J 0 bases; bases outside gene matches: 8. The sequenced part of the CDR3 DNA is TGTGCCACCGGGGGGGGTATTAGCTCCTACGAG. Amino acid sequence: CATGGGISSYE. The full CDR3 protein reads CATGGGISSYEQYF.

As regards this clone: The missing CDR3 end, 3 residues past where the read stops, is filled in from the germline J gene. The gene calls are TRBV5-1 and TRBJ1-6; 9 bases are shared with TRBD1. Per germline, CDR1 SGHRS and CDR2 YFSETQ. Trimming took 4 bases from V and 1 from J; bases not matched to a gene: 9. The CDR3 loop spans 18 amino acids. The part of the CDR3 DNA that was read is TGCGCCAGCAGCCCGGGACAGGGTCAGTGGTCCTATAATTCACCC. This translates into CASSPGQGQWSYNSP. The whole CDR3 is CASSPGQGQWSYNSPLHF. The whole variable domain, filled in from reference TRBV5-1 and TRBJ1-6, reads KAGVTQTPRYLIKTRGQQVTLSCSPISGHRSVSWYQQTPGQGLQFLFEYFSETQRNKGNFPGRFSGRQFSNSRSEMNVSTLELGDSALYLCASSPGQGQWSYNSPLHFGNGTRLTVT.

Frequency places this clone as medium-sized. The CDR3 extends 3 residues past the end of the read, so its final part is completed from the germline J gene. This chain joins TRBV29-1 and TRBJ2-5, with TRBD2 identical over 9 bases. With V trimmed by 3 bases and J by 4 bases, 3 bases remained unmatched. Germline assignment: CDR1 SQVTM and CDR2 ANQGSEA. This CDR3 is 13 amino acids long. This CDR3 is CSVDAGGGETQYF. Partial CDR3 DNA: TGCAGCGTTGACGCGGGAGGGGGAGAGACC.

The CDR3 here is CASTSRTTGNTIYF. The DNA read from the CDR3 is TGTGCCAGCACTTCACGGACAACTGGAAACACC. The chain carries TRBV6-2 or TRBV6-3 and TRBJ1-3; D may be TRBD1 (5 bases). The CDR3 end falls 3 residues outside the read, so it is completed with the germline J gene. The germline CDR1 and CDR2 sequences are MNHEY and SVGEGT. The CDR3 spans 14 residues. Trimming took off 7 bases at V and 2 bases at J, with 12 bases between the two ends.